This is a list of T cell receptor beta chains from one sample in a study of regulatory T cells in long-lasting Graves disease. One entry per CDR3 protein results from TCRdb running MiXCR on the multiplex PCR reads. The sample lists a few hundred thousand distinct CDR3 sequences, around a quarter seen once, with over 25% in the top ten. Sequenced material: peripheral blood mononuclear cells (PBMCs), taken when the disease was refractory, from a patient treated with antithyroid drugs. These receptors came from a female donor with Graves disease. Both conserved end residues are part of each CDR3. The D gene is left open where the match is weak. For some rows the clone size is stated as once, few or many, or as a class when expanded; others skip it.

CDR3	DNA	size	D	J	V
CASSLRQGRQETQYF	TGTGCCAGCAGCTTGAGGCAGGGACGGCAAGAGACCCAGTACTTC	-	-	TRBJ2-5	TRBV5-6
CSALSWSYEQYF	TGCAGTGCCTTGAGTTGGTCCTACGAGCAGTACTTC	-	-	TRBJ2-7	TRBV20-1
CATSWKTDTQYF	TGTGCCACCAGCTGGAAGACAGATACGCAGTATTTT	-	-	TRBJ2-3	TRBV15
CSATNIGETQYF	TGCAGTGCTACCAACATCGGGGAGACCCAGTACTTC	-	-	TRBJ2-5	TRBV20-1
CASRYWTGDSSGANVLTF	TGCGCCAGCAGATATTGGACAGGGGATTCCTCTGGGGCCAACGTCCTGACTTTC	many	TRBD1	TRBJ2-6	TRBV5-1
CASSLVQTNTEAFF	TGTGCCAGCAGCTTAGTCCAGACCAACACTGAAGCTTTCTTT	-	-	TRBJ1-1	TRBV7-9
CRERQGKISNQPQHF	TGCAGAGAAAGACAGGGGAAAATCAGCAATCAGCCCCAGCATTTT	few	TRBD1	TRBJ1-5	TRBV29-1
CASSATGTARNTEAFF	TGTGCCAGCTCAGCGACCGGGACAGCCAGGAACACTGAAGCTTTCTTT	few	TRBD1	TRBJ1-1	TRBV18
CASRGGPENSPLHF	TGTGCCAGCAGAGGAGGGCCAGAGAATTCACCCCTCCACTTT	many	-	TRBJ1-6	TRBV7-2
CASRNRQGMRVFF	TGTGCCAGCAGAAACCGACAGGGTATGAGGGTTTTCTTT	-	TRBD1	TRBJ1-1	TRBV3-1
CASSLRLAGTYEQYF	TGTGCCAGCAGCTTAAGGCTAGCGGGGACCTACGAGCAGTACTTC	many	TRBD2	TRBJ2-7	TRBV13
CASSETATNYGYTF	TGTGCCAGCAGTGAGACAGCTACAAACTATGGCTACACCTTC	many	-	TRBJ1-2	TRBV27
CATSWGQTQETQYF	TGTGCCACCAGCTGGGGACAGACCCAAGAGACCCAGTACTTC	many	TRBD1	TRBJ2-5	TRBV24-1
CASSQTGTQPQHF	TGTGCCAGCAGCCAAACAGGGACTCAGCCCCAGCATTTT	-	-	TRBJ1-5	TRBV14
CATSDGPFTQYF	TGTGCCACCAGTGATGGTCCATTTACCCAGTACTTC	few	-	TRBJ2-5	TRBV24-1
CSVGAGLGYEQYF	TGCAGCGTTGGGGCAGGGCTTGGTTACGAGCAGTACTTC	-	-	TRBJ2-7	TRBV29-1
CASSLEQGEAFF	TGCGCCAGCAGCTTGGAACAGGGAGAAGCTTTCTTT	many	-	TRBJ1-1	TRBV5-1
CASRNPGQDYEQYF	TGCGCCAGCAGGAACCCGGGACAGGACTACGAGCAGTACTTC	-	TRBD1	TRBJ2-7	TRBV5-1
CSVEGRLGAPGSKKDYGYTF	TGCAGCGTTGAAGGTCGCCTGGGGGCCCCCGGGTCTAAGAAAGACTATGGCTACACCTTC	-	-	TRBJ1-2	TRBV29-1
CASSSPGNTDYGYTF	TGTGCCAGCAGCTCCCCGGGCAACACCGACTATGGCTACACCTTC	many	-	TRBJ1-2	TRBV11-2
CASSFVQQISPYF	TGTGCCAGCAGTTTCGTACAGCAAATCTCGCCGTACTTC	many	-	TRBJ2-7	TRBV28
CSVAVQEYNEQFF	TGCAGCGTTGCAGTCCAGGAATACAATGAGCAGTTCTTC	-	-	TRBJ2-1	TRBV29-1
CASSSRGLYRGYTF	TGTGCCAGTAGCTCCAGAGGTTTATATCGTGGCTACACCTTC	few	-	TRBJ1-2	TRBV19
CASANGRAEKNYGYTF	TGCGCCAGCGCCAATGGCCGGGCAGAAAAAAACTATGGCTACACCTTC	-	-	TRBJ1-2	TRBV5-1
CASSSGTGNEQYF	TGTGCCAGCAGTTCCGGGACAGGGAATGAGCAGTACTTC	few	TRBD1	TRBJ2-7	TRBV7-2
CASSVARWAGANVLTF	TGTGCCAGCAGCGTAGCTCGGTGGGCTGGGGCCAACGTCCTGACTTTC	-	-	TRBJ2-6	TRBV9
CASSPPSQAKNIQYF	TGTGCCAGCTCCCCCCCAAGTCAAGCCAAAAACATTCAGTACTTC	few	-	TRBJ2-4	TRBV18
CASRPGASGSVGEQYF	TGTGCCAGCAGGCCCGGCGCGAGCGGGAGCGTAGGCGAGCAGTACTTC	-	TRBD2	TRBJ2-7	TRBV7-8
CASMGGQVINTGELFF	TGTGCCAGTATGGGGGGGCAGGTGATCAACACCGGGGAGCTGTTTTTT	-	-	TRBJ2-2	TRBV19
CSARTILGLAGRETQYF	TGCAGTGCTAGAACCATCCTGGGACTAGCGGGAAGAGAGACCCAGTACTTC	few	TRBD2	TRBJ2-5	TRBV20-1
CASSLAGQPHTQYF	TGTGCCAGCAGCTTAGCCGGCCAACCCCATACGCAGTATTTT	few	-	TRBJ2-3	TRBV7-9
CASSLSRQNYEQYF	TGTGCCAGCAGTTTATCGAGACAGAACTACGAGCAGTACTTC	few	-	TRBJ2-7	TRBV27
CASSRRTSGSNTGELFF	TGTGCCAGCAGTCGCCGGACTAGCGGGTCGAACACCGGGGAGCTGTTTTTT	many	TRBD2	TRBJ2-2	TRBV2
CASSFTGYEQYF	TGTGCCAGCAGCTTTACCGGCTACGAGCAGTACTTC	many	-	TRBJ2-7	TRBV28
CASSLGGASNYGYTF	TGTGCCAGCAGCTTAGGTGGGGCCTCTAACTATGGCTACACCTTC	many	-	TRBJ1-2	TRBV28
CAISERGQSYEQYF	TGTGCCATCAGTGAGCGGGGACAGTCGTACGAGCAGTACTTC	-	TRBD1	TRBJ2-7	TRBV10-3
CASSFDLNTEAFF	TGTGCCAGCAGTTTTGATTTGAACACTGAAGCTTTCTTT	-	-	TRBJ1-1	TRBV6-5
CACQSRSNTGELFF	TGTGCCTGCCAGAGTAGAAGCAACACCGGGGAGCTGTTTTTT	-	-	TRBJ2-2	TRBV19
CASSRTGLTNEKLFF	TGTGCCAGCAGTCGGACAGGGCTTACTAATGAAAAACTGTTTTTT	many	TRBD1	TRBJ1-4	TRBV2
CASSLEQRTEAFF	TGTGCCAGCAGCTTAGAACAGAGAACTGAAGCTTTCTTT	few	-	TRBJ1-1	TRBV13
CASLSSRDRGNYGYTF	TGTGCCAGCCTGTCGTCCCGGGACAGGGGTAACTATGGCTACACCTTC	few	TRBD1	TRBJ1-2	TRBV13
CASSARPGGTEAFF	TGTGCCAGCAGCGCCCGTCCCGGCGGTACTGAAGCTTTCTTT	-	-	TRBJ1-1	TRBV9
CSARDLASGRARAGELFF	TGCAGTGCTAGAGACCTTGCTAGCGGGAGGGCCCGGGCCGGGGAGCTGTTTTTT	-	TRBD2	TRBJ2-2	TRBV20-1
CASSEGSRSEGTYEQYF	TGTGCCAGCAGTGAAGGTTCGCGGTCAGAGGGGACCTACGAGCAGTACTTC	-	-	TRBJ2-7	TRBV6-1
CASTRTGGVYGYTF	TGTGCCAGCACTAGGACAGGGGGCGTCTATGGCTACACCTTC	few	TRBD1	TRBJ1-2	TRBV6-1
CASSLYTTDRNQPQHF	TGTGCCAGCAGCTTATATACAACGGACAGGAATCAGCCCCAGCATTTT	few	TRBD1	TRBJ1-5	TRBV7-8
CASSPEGEQYF	TGTGCCAGCAGCCCTGAGGGCGAGCAGTACTTC	-	-	TRBJ2-7	TRBV7-2
CSALDRKVNQPQHF	TGCAGTGCTCTCGACAGAAAAGTCAATCAGCCCCAGCATTTT	-	-	TRBJ1-5	TRBV20-1
CASSQGTHSNQPQHF	TGTGCCAGCAGCCAAGGGACACATAGCAATCAGCCCCAGCATTTT	few	-	TRBJ1-5	TRBV3-1
CASSQSPLRGIVYEQYF	TGCGCCAGCAGCCAAAGTCCCCTTAGGGGAATAGTCTACGAGCAGTACTTC	-	-	TRBJ2-7	TRBV4-1
CASSRGYSSNQPQHF	TGTGCCAGTAGTCGGGGGTACAGCAGCAATCAGCCCCAGCATTTT	-	-	TRBJ1-5	TRBV19
CAWSSAETQYF	TGTGCCTGGAGTTCCGCGGAGACCCAGTACTTC	many	-	TRBJ2-5	TRBV30
CAWSVLSRAGGYTF	TGTGCCTGGAGTGTACTATCCAGGGCGGGTGGCTACACCTTC	many	-	TRBJ1-2	TRBV30
CASSPPSGLEQYF	TGTGCCAGCTCACCACCTTCCGGCTTGGAGCAGTACTTC	few	-	TRBJ2-7	TRBV18
CSARVGTSNTQYF	TGCAGTGCTAGAGTGGGGACTTCCAATACGCAGTATTTT	-	-	TRBJ2-3	TRBV20-1
CSARDLAGGTYNEQFF	TGCAGTGCTAGGGACTTAGCGGGAGGGACCTACAATGAGCAGTTCTTC	few	TRBD2	TRBJ2-1	TRBV20-1
CASSSRRLGGLNTEAFF	TGTGCCAGCAGCTCCAGGCGACTCGGAGGCCTGAACACTGAAGCTTTCTTT	many	-	TRBJ1-1	TRBV7-8
CASSIGAGVGEQYF	TGTGCCAGTAGTATTGGAGCGGGAGTCGGGGAGCAGTACTTC	-	TRBD2	TRBJ2-7	TRBV19
CASNQGDFYEQYF	TGCGCCAGCAATCAGGGGGACTTCTACGAGCAGTACTTC	few	-	TRBJ2-7	TRBV5-1